This TCR beta chain comes out of a study of low-dose radiotherapy and immunotherapy resistance in tumors. Study information: The study delivered 0.5 Gy per fraction every 2 weeks to Cohort 1, totaling 6.5 Gy. Cohort 2 patients were irradiated with 1 Gy every two weeks, reaching 13 Gy over 26 weeks. Oral aspirin at 300 mg was taken daily by patients for four cycles, beginning on cycle 1 day 1.

Alpha- and beta-chain coverage of first-strand cDNA came from TRAV- and TRBV-specific primers. The authors amplified TCRs for 20 to 25 PCR cycles with a constant-region primer and a V-primer adapter. Each CDR3 protein gets one entry after TCRdb re-called the reads with MiXCR. In the table there are more than 85,000 distinct CDR3 sequences, under 9.5% of which are singletons. This clonotype occurred many times. Trimming took 6 bases from V and 5 from J; bases not matched to a gene: 12. CDR1 and CDR2 (germline): SGHVS, FQNEAQ. CDR3 size: 15 residues. Time point defined: before trial treatment. As a condition of eligibility, patients had advanced solid tumors lacking tumor-infiltrating lymphocytes.

The sample was PBMCs, taken before treatment. The clonotype comes from a male donor with prostate cancer. The chain links TRBV7-8 to TRBJ2-5; TRBD1 matches at 7 bases. The CDR3 DNA is TGTGCCAGCAGAATGCACAGGGGATCATCGGAGACCCAGTACTTC. Its translation is CASRMHRGSSETQYF. The full variable domain, with the rest looked up from reference TRBV7-8 and TRBJ2-5, is GAGVSQSPRYKVAKRGQDVALRCDPISGHVSLFWYQQALGQGPEFLTYFQNEAQLDKSGLPSDRFFAERPEGSVSTLKIQRTQQEDSAVYLCASRMHRGSSETQYFGPGTRLLVL.